This T cell receptor beta chain was retrieved from a study of T cell repertoires in cytomegalovirus infection. Germline lookup yields CDR1 LNHDA and CDR2 SQIVND (reference sequence). The CDR3 is made up of 15 amino acids. V shed 6 bases and J shed 7 bases, with 21 bases lying between them. TCRdb used MiXCR to reprocess the reads, holding one entry per CDR3 protein. The profile covers about 570,000 distinct CDR3 sequences, with around 40% appearing a single time and around 50% taken by the ten largest. Points on this clonotype: Its antigen remains unknown.

This material consisted of cultured PBMCs, taken from culture after CMV antigen stimulation. The receptor's source is a human donor in good health (CMV status not recorded). Some clones in this sample may be carry-over from other donors' samples. The chain combines TRBV19 with TRBJ1-1, with no clear D. CDR3 amino acids: CASSSRLNPRSEAFF. Here the CDR3 DNA reads TGTGCCAGTAGCTCTCGACTCAACCCACGGAGTGAAGCTTTCTTT.